This T cell receptor (beta chain) was retrieved from a study of blood T cell repertoires in COVID-19. Turning to the study itself: The origin of the acute and convalescent COVID-19 samples was the United States, Italy and Spain. PBMCs, B-cell-depleted T cells, or T cells provided the cDNA or gDNA that made up the material.

CDR1 MDHEN and CDR2 SYDVKM come from the germline V gene. CDR3 length equals 13 residues. Profiling relied on immunoSEQ multiplex PCR, and the TCRdb table lists in-frame clones only, not all of them. The sample lists about 63,000 clones, roughly 68% occurring once. There are many counts of this clone. Sample: peripheral blood. This TCR was recovered from a woman older than 75 with acute or convalescent COVID-19. This chain connects TRBV28 to TRBJ2-7, with TRBD1 matching 9 bases. Here the CDR3 DNA reads TGTTCACACCAAAGGACAGGGGTCCACGAGCAGTACTTC. Its translation is CSHQRTGVHEQYF.